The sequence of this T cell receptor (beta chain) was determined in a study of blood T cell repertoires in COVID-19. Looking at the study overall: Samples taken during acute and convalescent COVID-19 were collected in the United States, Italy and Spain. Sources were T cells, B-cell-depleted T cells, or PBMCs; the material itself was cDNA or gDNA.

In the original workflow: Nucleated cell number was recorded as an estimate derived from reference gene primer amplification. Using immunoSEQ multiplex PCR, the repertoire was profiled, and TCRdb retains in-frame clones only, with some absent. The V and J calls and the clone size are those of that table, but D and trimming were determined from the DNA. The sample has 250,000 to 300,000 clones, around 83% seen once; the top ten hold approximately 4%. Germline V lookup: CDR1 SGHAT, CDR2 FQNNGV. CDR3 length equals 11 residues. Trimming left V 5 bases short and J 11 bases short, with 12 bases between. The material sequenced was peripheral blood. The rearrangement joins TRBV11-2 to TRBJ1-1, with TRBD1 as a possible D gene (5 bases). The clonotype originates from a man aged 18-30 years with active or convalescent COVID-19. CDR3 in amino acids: CASSRGTGAFF. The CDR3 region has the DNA TGTGCCAGCAGCCGGGGGACGGGGGCTTTCTTT.